The clone carrying this T cell receptor beta chain occurred once. The data are from a study of CD8 T cells in Susac syndrome. Sequencing targeted TCR beta in T cells from blood (CD8+ and CD4+). TEMRA cells were enriched by FACS, and CD4+ and CD8+ T cells were negatively isolated. The RNA, 0.5 to 1 ug, was put through reverse transcription using random hexamers. Amplification of TCR beta CDR3 used immunoSEQ multiplex PCR across 54 Vbeta and 13 Jbeta. TCRdb used MiXCR to reprocess the immunoSEQ multiplex PCR reads, holding one entry per CDR3 protein. The sample holds about 100,000 distinct CDR3 sequences, 85% to 95% seen once. This CDR3 region has 11 residues. Germline V gene sequence: CDR1 LNHDA, CDR2 SQIVND (reference sequence). V lost 3 bases, J lost 13 bases, and 4 bases stayed unmatched.

This clonotype originated in a human donor in good health. Sequenced: CD8+ T cells from PBMCs. The chain uses TRBV19 and TRBJ2-3, with 7 bases lining up with TRBD2. CDR3 DNA: TGTGCCAGTAGTATTACCGGGGGGAAGTATTTT. Encoded protein: CASSITGGKYF.